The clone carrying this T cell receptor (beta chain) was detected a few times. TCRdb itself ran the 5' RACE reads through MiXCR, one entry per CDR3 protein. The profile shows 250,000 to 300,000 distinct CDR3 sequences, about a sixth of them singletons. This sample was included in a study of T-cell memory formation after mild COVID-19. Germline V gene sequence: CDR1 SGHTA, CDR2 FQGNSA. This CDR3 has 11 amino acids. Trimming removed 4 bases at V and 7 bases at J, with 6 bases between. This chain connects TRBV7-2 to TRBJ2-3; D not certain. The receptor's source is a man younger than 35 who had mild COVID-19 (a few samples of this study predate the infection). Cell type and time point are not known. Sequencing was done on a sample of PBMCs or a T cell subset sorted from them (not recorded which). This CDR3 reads CASSSENTQYF. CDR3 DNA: TGTGCCAGCAGCTCCGAAAATACGCAGTATTTT.